These T cell receptor beta chains were read from a single sample in a study of blood T cell repertoires in COVID-19. Clones were read by immunoSEQ multiplex PCR, and TCRdb kept only the in-frame ones, dropping some. The sample includes about 93,000 clones, 85% to 90% of them seen just once. Material: peripheral blood. The receptors come from a human donor with active COVID-19. The donor label of this sample is uncertain. CDR3s include the opening cysteine and the closing phenylalanine or tryptophan. A D gene is named only where the DNA matches it firmly. For some rows the clone size is stated as once, few or many, or as a class when expanded; others skip it.

d_gene: NA
v_gene: TRBV5-1
j_gene: TRBJ1-4
abundance: NA
CDR3aa: CASRWGANEKLFF
CDR3nt: TGCGCCAGCCGGTGGGGAGCGAATGAAAAACTGTTTTTT

d_gene: TRBD2
v_gene: TRBV6-4
j_gene: TRBJ2-3
abundance: NA
CDR3aa: CASSPLAGAHTDTQYF
CDR3nt: TGTGCCAGCAGTCCCTTAGCGGGGGCCCACACAGATACGCAGTATTTT

d_gene: TRBD1
v_gene: TRBV5-4
j_gene: TRBJ1-1
abundance: NA
CDR3aa: CASSLSDRVTEAFF
CDR3nt: TGTGCCAGCAGCTTGTCGGACAGGGTCACTGAAGCTTTCTTT

d_gene: NA
v_gene: TRBV5-4
j_gene: TRBJ1-2
abundance: NA
CDR3aa: CASSLAGTLNYGYTF
CDR3nt: TGTGCCAGCAGCTTGGCCGGGACACTTAACTATGGCTACACCTTC

d_gene: NA
v_gene: TRBV5-6
j_gene: TRBJ2-1
abundance: NA
CDR3aa: CASSLRNLAGGINEQFF
CDR3nt: TGTGCCAGCAGCTTGAGAAACTTGGCAGGGGGGATCAATGAGCAGTTCTTC

d_gene: NA
v_gene: TRBV6-2/TRBV6-3
j_gene: TRBJ1-5
abundance: NA
CDR3aa: CASSSKINQPQHF
CDR3nt: TGTGCCAGCAGTTCTAAGATTAATCAGCCCCAGCATTTT

d_gene: TRBD1
v_gene: TRBV2
j_gene: TRBJ1-2
abundance: NA
CDR3aa: CASTFRDRGRGYTF
CDR3nt: TGTGCCAGCACCTTCCGGGACAGGGGACGAGGCTACACCTTC

d_gene: TRBD1
v_gene: TRBV7-9
j_gene: TRBJ2-7
abundance: NA
CDR3aa: CASSPYGQGYAGSYEQYF
CDR3nt: TGTGCCAGCAGCCCATATGGACAGGGTTATGCGGGCTCCTACGAGCAGTACTTC

d_gene: TRBD1
v_gene: TRBV4-1
j_gene: TRBJ2-1
abundance: NA
CDR3aa: CASSQGTGWVF
CDR3nt: TGCGCCAGCAGCCAAGGGACAGGTTGGGTCTTC

d_gene: TRBD2
v_gene: TRBV7-9
j_gene: TRBJ2-3
abundance: once
CDR3aa: CASTPGSGGFSTDTQYF
CDR3nt: TGTGCCAGCACCCCAGGATCGGGGGGTTTTAGCACAGATACGCAGTATTTT